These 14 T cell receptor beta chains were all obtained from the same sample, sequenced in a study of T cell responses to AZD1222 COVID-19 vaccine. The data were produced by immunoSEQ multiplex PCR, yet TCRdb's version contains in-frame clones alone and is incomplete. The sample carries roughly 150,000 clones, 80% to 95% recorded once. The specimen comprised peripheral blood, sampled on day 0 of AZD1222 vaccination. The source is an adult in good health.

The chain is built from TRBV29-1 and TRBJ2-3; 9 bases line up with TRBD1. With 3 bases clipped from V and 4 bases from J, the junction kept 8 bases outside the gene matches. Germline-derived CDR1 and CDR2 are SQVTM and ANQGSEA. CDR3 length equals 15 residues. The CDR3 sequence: CSVDARDRAADTQYF. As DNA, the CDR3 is TGCAGCGTTGATGCGCGGGACAGGGCGGCAGATACGCAGTATTTT.

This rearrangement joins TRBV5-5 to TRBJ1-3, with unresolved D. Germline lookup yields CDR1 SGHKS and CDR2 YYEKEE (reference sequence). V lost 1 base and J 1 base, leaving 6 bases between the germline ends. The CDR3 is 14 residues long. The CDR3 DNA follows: TGTGCCAGCAGCTTGCAGATTTCTGGAAACACCATATATTTT. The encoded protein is CASSLQISGNTIYF.

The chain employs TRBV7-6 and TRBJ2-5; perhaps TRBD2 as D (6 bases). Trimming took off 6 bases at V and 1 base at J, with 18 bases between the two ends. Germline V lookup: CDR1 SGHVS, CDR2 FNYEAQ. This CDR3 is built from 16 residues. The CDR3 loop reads CASSLGMGGSQETQYF. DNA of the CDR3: TGTGCCAGCAGTTTGGGTATGGGGGGATCCCAAGAGACCCAGTACTTC.

Here the CDR3 reads CASSLVGGPGNEQFF. CDR3 DNA sequence: TGTGCCAGCAGCTTAGTAGGGGGGCCAGGCAATGAGCAGTTCTTC. The chain joins TRBV7-2 to TRBJ2-1; either TRBD1 or TRBD2 may supply D (6 bases each). The length of the CDR3 is 15 residues. V was clipped by 1 base and J by 6 bases, with 13 bases between them. Germline lookup yields CDR1 SGHTA and CDR2 FQGNSA.

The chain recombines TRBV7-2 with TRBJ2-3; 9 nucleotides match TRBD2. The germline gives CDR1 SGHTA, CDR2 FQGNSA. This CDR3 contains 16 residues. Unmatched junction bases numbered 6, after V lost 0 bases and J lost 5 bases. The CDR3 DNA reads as TGTGCCAGCAGCTTAGCCGGCGGGGGGGCAGGAGATACGCAGTATTTT. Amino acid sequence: CASSLAGGGAGDTQYF.

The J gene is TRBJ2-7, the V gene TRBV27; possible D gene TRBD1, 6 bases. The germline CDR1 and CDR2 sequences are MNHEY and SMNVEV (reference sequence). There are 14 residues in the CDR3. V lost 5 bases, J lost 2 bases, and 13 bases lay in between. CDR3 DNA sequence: TGTGCCAGCAGTCCTTCCAGGGGTCCCTACGAGCAGTACTTC. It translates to CASSPSRGPYEQYF.

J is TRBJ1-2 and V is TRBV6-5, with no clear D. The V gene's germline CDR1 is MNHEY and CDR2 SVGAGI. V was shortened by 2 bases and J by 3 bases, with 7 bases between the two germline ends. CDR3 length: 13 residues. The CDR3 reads CASSYGSDYGYTF. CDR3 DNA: TGTGCCAGCAGTTACGGTTCTGACTATGGCTACACCTTC.

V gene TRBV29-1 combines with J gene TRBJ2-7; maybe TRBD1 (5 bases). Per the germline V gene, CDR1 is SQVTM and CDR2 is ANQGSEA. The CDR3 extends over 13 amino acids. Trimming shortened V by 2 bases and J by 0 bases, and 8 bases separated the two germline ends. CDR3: CSVESDSSYEQYF. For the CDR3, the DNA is TGCAGCGTTGAATCAGACAGCTCCTACGAGCAGTACTTC.

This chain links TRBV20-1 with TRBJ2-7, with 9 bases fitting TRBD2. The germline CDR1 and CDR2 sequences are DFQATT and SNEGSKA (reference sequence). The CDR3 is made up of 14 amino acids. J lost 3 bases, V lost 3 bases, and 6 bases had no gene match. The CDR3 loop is CSASGGRGFYEQYF. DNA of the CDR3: TGCAGTGCTAGTGGCGGGAGGGGGTTCTACGAGCAGTACTTC.

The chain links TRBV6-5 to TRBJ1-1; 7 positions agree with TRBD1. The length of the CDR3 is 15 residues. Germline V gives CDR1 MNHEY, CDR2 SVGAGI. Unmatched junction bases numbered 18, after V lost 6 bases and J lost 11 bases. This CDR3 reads CASSPGAGGPTRAFF. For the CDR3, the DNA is TGTGCCAGCAGCCCGGGTGCAGGGGGGCCGACGCGGGCTTTCTTT.

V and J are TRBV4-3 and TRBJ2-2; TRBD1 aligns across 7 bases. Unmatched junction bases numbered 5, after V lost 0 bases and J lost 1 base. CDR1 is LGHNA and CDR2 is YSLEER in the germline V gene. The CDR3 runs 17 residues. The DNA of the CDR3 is TGCGCCAGCAGCCAAGATTGGGGGACAGAGAACACCGGGGAGCTGTTTTTT. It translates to CASSQDWGTENTGELFF.

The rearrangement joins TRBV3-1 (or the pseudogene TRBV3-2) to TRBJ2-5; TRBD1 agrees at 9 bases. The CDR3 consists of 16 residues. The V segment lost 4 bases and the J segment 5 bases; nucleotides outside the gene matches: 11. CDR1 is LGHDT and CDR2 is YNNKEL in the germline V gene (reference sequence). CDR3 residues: CASSPRIWGTGETQYF. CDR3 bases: TGTGCCAGCAGCCCCCGTATATGGGGGACAGGGGAGACCCAGTACTTC.

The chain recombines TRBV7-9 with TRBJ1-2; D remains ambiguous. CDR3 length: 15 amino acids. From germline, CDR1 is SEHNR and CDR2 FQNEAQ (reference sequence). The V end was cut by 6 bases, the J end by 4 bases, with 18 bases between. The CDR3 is CASSFTWVSGYGYTF. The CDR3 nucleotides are TGTGCCAGCAGTTTTACGTGGGTCTCGGGCTATGGCTACACCTTC.

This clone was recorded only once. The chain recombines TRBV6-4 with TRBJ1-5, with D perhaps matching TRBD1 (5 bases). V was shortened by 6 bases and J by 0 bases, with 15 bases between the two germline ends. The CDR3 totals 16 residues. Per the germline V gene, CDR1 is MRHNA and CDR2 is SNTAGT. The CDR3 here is CASRPLGTSSNQPQHF. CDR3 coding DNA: TGTGCCAGCAGGCCCTTAGGGACGTCTAGCAATCAGCCCCAGCATTTT.